Listed here are 5 T cell receptor beta chains from one sample, sequenced in a study of technical replicates of blood from a few donors. Sequencing used immunoSEQ multiplex PCR; TCRdb keeps in-frame clones, though not all of them. The sample includes about 70,000 clones, roughly 96% seen only once; the top ten take 0.2% to 0.25%. What was sequenced was T cells isolated from PBMCs. Receptor source: a human donor in good health.

The V and J genes are TRBV27 and TRBJ2-5; 8 bases are a match to TRBD1. The CDR3 length is 14 residues. V lost 5 bases, J lost 2 bases, and 4 bases stayed unmatched. Germline lookup yields CDR1 MNHEY and CDR2 SMNVEV (reference sequence). Here the CDR3 DNA reads TGTGCCAGCAGTCCCTACAGGGGGCAAGAGACCCAGTACTTC. Translating gives CASSPYRGQETQYF.

This clone was detected only once. The chain uses TRBV19 and TRBJ2-2; D possibly corresponds to TRBD2 (7 bases). Per the germline V gene, CDR1 is LNHDA and CDR2 is SQIVND (reference sequence). The germline V and J ends were trimmed by 6 bases and 5 bases, with 19 bases remaining between them. The length of the CDR3 is 16 residues. The CDR3 is CASRPRGAGETGELFF. The CDR3, as DNA: TGTGCCAGTAGGCCCCGGGGGGCAGGTGAGACCGGGGAGCTGTTTTTT.

The chain employs TRBV5-4 and TRBJ2-7; TRBD1 is a possible D gene (8 bases). Trimming removed 2 bases at V and 4 bases at J, with 13 bases between. The germline V gene has CDR1 SGHNT and CDR2 YYREEE (reference sequence). This CDR3 region has 14 residues. The CDR3 is CASSFGQGGYEQYF. In DNA form, the CDR3 reads TGTGCCAGCAGCTTTGGACAGGGAGGGTACGAGCAGTACTTC.

In this sample, this clone turned up once. The chain recombines TRBV2 with TRBJ1-1; a weak D match, TRBD1 (5 bases). Trimming removed 3 bases at V and 1 base at J, with 6 bases between. CDR1 is SNHLY and CDR2 is FYNNEI in the germline V gene. The CDR3 is 13 residues long. The CDR3 loop reads CASSEGRNTEAFF. In nucleotides, the CDR3 is TGTGCCAGCAGTGAGGGGCGGAACACTGAAGCTTTCTTT. Full variable domain (rest looked up from reference TRBV2 and TRBJ1-1): EPEVTQTPSHQVTQMGQEVILRCVPISNHLYFYWYRQILGQKVEFLVSFYNNEISEKSEIFDDQFSVERPDGSNFTLKIRSTKLEDSAMYFCASSEGRNTEAFFGQGTRLTVV.

There are a few counts of this clone. The chain employs TRBV6-5 and TRBJ1-5; the D gene is possibly TRBD1 (5 bases). CDR3 length equals 14 residues. The germline V gene encodes CDR1 MNHEY and CDR2 SVGAGI. V lost 4 bases and J lost 2, with 9 bases in between. The CDR3 reads CASSSRQRNQPQHF. As DNA, the CDR3 is TGTGCCAGCAGTTCCCGACAGCGCAATCAGCCCCAGCATTTT.